One and the same sample provided the 7 T cell receptor beta chains below, sequenced in a study of Ad26.COV2.S vaccination and SARS-CoV-2 variants. The assay was immunoSEQ multiplex PCR, and TCRdb's table has in-frame clones only and misses some. This table has under 550,000 clones, 88% appearing once. Treatment in this sample: roughly 18 received Ad26.COV2.S at low or high dose, single or two shots; 5 received placebo; per-sample allocation not given. Day 63 following the first vaccine or placebo injection was when the samples were taken. Here the sequenced sample was peripheral blood, taken in a trial of Ad26.COV2.S vaccine versus placebo. These receptors all come from a person aged 18 to 65 who received the Ad26.COV2.S COVID-19 vaccine or a placebo.

The gene calls are TRBV7-2 and TRBJ2-3, with a possible D match to TRBD2 (5 bases). The CDR3 consists of 15 residues. The germline V and J ends were trimmed by 5 bases and 3 bases, with 15 bases remaining between them. Germline CDR1 reads SGHTA; CDR2 reads FQGNSA. The CDR3 nucleotides are TGTGCCAGCAGCCCTGCCGGGGTAGAGACAGATACGCAGTATTTT. It specifies CASSPAGVETDTQYF.

V gene TRBV6-4 combines with J gene TRBJ1-5; D not resolved. Per the germline V gene, CDR1 is MRHNA and CDR2 is SNTAGT. Between the trimmed V and J ends, which lost 6 bases and 3 bases, there was a span of 15 bases. The CDR3 has 15 amino acids. CDR3 sequence reads: CASRGMDGLNQPQHF. The CDR3 DNA sequence: TGTGCCAGCAGGGGAATGGACGGTCTCAATCAGCCCCAGCATTTT.

V and J are TRBV5-4 and TRBJ2-7; no reliable D call. CDR1 and CDR2 (germline): SGHNT, YYREEE (reference sequence). V lost 0 bases and J lost 3, with 13 bases in between. The CDR3 is made up of 15 amino acids. CDR3 in amino acids: CASSLGATSDYEQYF. The CDR3, as DNA: TGTGCCAGCAGCTTGGGGGCCACTTCGGACTACGAGCAGTACTTC.

The CDR3 DNA is TGTGCCAGCAGTTTCTCGGGGTCCGGAAACACCATATATTTT. Translation: CASSFSGSGNTIYF. This sequence joins TRBV28 and TRBJ1-3; D not resolved. The CDR3 totals 14 residues. CDR1 is MDHEN, CDR2 SYDVKM, per germline. The germline V and J ends were trimmed by 3 bases and 4 bases, with 10 bases remaining between them.

The gene calls are TRBV18 and TRBJ1-5; maybe TRBD1 (6 bases). V was trimmed by 3 bases and J by 3 bases, leaving 12 bases between them. There are 15 residues in the CDR3. Germline CDR1 is KGHSH and CDR2 is LQKENI. CDR3 protein: CASSPNAGDNQPQHF. For the CDR3, the DNA is TGTGCCAGCTCACCTAACGCAGGGGACAATCAGCCCCAGCATTTT.

The chain uses TRBV9 and TRBJ2-3, with D perhaps matching TRBD1 or TRBD2 (5 bases each). Germline CDR1 is SGDLS and CDR2 is YYNGEE. The CDR3 extends over 15 amino acids. With 4 bases removed from V and 3 bases from J, the gap between germline ends came to 15 bases. Written as DNA, the CDR3 is TGTGCCAGCAGCCCATCAGGGACGGATACAGATACGCAGTATTTT. Residues: CASSPSGTDTDTQYF.

The rearrangement links TRBV19 to TRBJ2-5, with unresolved D. Trimming shortened V by 5 bases and J by 5 bases, and 15 bases separated the two germline ends. Germline V gives CDR1 LNHDA, CDR2 SQIVND (reference sequence). This CDR3 comprises 14 residues. The CDR3 reads CASSYRPDGETQYF. The CDR3 DNA sequence: TGTGCCAGTAGTTATAGGCCTGATGGGGAGACCCAGTACTTC.